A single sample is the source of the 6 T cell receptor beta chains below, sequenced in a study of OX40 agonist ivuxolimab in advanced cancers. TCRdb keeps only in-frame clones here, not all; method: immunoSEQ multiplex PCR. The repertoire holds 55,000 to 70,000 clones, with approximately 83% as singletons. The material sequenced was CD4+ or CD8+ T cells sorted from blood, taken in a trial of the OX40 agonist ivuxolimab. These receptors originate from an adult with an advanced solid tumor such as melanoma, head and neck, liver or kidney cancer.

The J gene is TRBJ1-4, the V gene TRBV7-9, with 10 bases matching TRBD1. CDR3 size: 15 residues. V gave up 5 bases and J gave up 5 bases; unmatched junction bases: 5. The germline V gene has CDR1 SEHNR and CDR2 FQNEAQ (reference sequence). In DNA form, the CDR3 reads TGTGCCAGCAGCCAAGGACAGGGGGTGAATGAAAAACTGTTTTTT. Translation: CASSQGQGVNEKLFF.

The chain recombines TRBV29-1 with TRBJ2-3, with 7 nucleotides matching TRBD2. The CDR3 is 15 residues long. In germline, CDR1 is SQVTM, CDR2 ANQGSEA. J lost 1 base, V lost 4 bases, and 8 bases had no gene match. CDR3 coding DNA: TGCAGCGTTGTCGGGACGGGGGGAGGCACAGATACGCAGTATTTT. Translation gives CSVVGTGGGTDTQYF.

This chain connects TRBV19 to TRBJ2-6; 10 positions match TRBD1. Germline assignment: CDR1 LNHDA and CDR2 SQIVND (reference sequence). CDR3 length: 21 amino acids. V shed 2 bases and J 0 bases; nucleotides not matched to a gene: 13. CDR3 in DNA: TGTGCCAGTAGTATACCCCCGGGACAGGGGAGTTATTCCTCTGGGGCCAACGTCCTGACTTTC. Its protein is CASSIPPGQGSYSSGANVLTF.

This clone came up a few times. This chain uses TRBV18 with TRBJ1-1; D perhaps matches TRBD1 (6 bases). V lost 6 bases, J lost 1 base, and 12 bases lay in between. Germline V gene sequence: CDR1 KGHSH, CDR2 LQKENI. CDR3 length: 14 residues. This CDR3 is CASSQSRGNTEAFF. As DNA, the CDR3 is TGTGCCAGCTCGCAGAGCAGGGGGAACACTGAAGCTTTCTTT.

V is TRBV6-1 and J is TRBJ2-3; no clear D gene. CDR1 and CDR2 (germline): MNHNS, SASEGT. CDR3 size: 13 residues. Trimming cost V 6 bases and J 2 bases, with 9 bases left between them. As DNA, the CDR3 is TGTGCCAGCAGGAGCGTCAACACAGATACGCAGTATTTT. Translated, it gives CASRSVNTDTQYF.

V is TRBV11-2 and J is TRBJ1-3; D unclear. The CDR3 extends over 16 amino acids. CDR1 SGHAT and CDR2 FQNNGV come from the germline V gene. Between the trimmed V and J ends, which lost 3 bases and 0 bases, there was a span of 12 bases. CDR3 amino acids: CASSFLGGNSGNTIYF. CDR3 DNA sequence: TGTGCCAGCAGCTTTTTGGGAGGGAACTCTGGAAACACCATATATTTT. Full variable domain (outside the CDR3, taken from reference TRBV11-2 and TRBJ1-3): EAGVAQSPRYKIIEKRQSVAFWCNPISGHATLYWYQQILGQGPKLLIQFQNNGVVDDSQLPKDRFSAERLKGVDSTLKIQPAKLEDSAVYLCASSFLGGNSGNTIYFGEGSWLTVV.